Shown below are 2 T cell receptor beta chains from a single sample sequenced in a study of radiotherapy plus CTLA-4 blockade in lung cancer. TCRdb keeps only in-frame clones here, not all; method: immunoSEQ multiplex PCR. The sample lists about 49,000 clones; 80% to 90% were seen once. This sample comprised peripheral blood, obtained from a patient treated with radiotherapy plus ipilimumab. Receptor source: a human donor with non-small cell lung cancer whose response to radiotherapy plus ipilimumab could not be evaluated.

This clone was detected once. The rearrangement uses TRBV29-1 and TRBJ2-1; D perhaps matches TRBD2 (5 bases). V gave up 8 bases and J gave up 8 bases, with 22 bases separating them. The CDR3 runs to 14 residues. Germline V gene data show CDR1 as SQVTM and CDR2 as ANQGSEA. The CDR3 region has the DNA TGCAGCATAATAAGGACTCAAGGGAATCATGAGCAGTTCTTC. Protein: CSIIRTQGNHEQFF.

The chain recombines TRBV6-6 with TRBJ2-3; 11 positions match TRBD2. V lost 5 bases and J lost 2; bases outside the gene matches: 3. Per the germline V gene, CDR1 is MNHNY and CDR2 is SVGAGI (reference sequence). The CDR3 is 15 amino acids. CDR3: CASSATSGNTDTQYF. CDR3 in DNA: TGTGCCAGCAGTGCGACTAGCGGGAACACAGATACGCAGTATTTT.